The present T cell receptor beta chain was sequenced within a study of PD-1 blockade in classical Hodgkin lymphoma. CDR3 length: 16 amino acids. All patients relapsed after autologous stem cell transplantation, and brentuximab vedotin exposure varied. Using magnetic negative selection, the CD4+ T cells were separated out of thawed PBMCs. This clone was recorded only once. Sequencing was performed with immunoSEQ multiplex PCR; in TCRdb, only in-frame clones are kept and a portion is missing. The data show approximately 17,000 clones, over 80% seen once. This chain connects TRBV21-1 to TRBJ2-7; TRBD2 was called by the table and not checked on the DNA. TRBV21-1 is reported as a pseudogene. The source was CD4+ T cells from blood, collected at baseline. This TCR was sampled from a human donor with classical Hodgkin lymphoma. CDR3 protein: CASSSLERGLPYEQYF. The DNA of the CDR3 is TGTGCCAGCAGCTCCCTTGAGCGGGGACTCCCATACGAGCAGTACTTC.